This T cell receptor beta chain was obtained from a study of beta chain features in type 1 diabetes. Findings and limits, study-wide: cDNA-based sequencing might over-represent cells highly expressing TCR. Any HLA-type effect on TCRB rearrangement remained unresolved here.

Expressed TCRB transcripts were sequenced because the isolated RNA had all been reverse transcribed beforehand. Profiling relied on immunoSEQ multiplex PCR, and the TCRdb table lists in-frame clones only, not all of them. The sample lists around 300,000 clones; about 8.5% were seen once. A note on this clone: As yet, its antigen is unknown.

The clonotype comes from a woman aged 18-35 years in good health. The sequenced sample was central memory CD4+ T cells from blood.

This CDR3 reads CASRLAGGAGNQPQHF. DNA for the CDR3: TGTGCCAGCAGGCTGGCGGGGGGCGCCGGCAATCAGCCCCAGCATTTT. The J gene is TRBJ1-5, the V gene TRBV6-6; D perhaps matches TRBD1 (6 bases). Germline V gene sequence: CDR1 MNHNY, CDR2 SVGAGI (reference sequence). V gave up 6 bases and J gave up 2 bases, with 17 bases separating them. This CDR3 is 16 amino acids long.